Given below is one T cell receptor (beta chain) in context. The antigen this receptor binds is unknown. Per-base qualities were not stored, and no clone one base away is much larger. The germline V gene (reference sequence) sets CDR1 to SGHKS and CDR2 to YYEKEE. Trimming removed 4 bases from V and 5 bases from J; the gene matches leave 2 bases unexplained. The CDR3 sequence holds 12 residues, the cysteine and phenylalanine included. The kept DNA is CDR3 alone, 36 bases in frame from the first base. The data belong to a study of T cell changes during pregnancy in multiple sclerosis (dated by TCRdb to the late 2010s). For the wider study: Changes in the T cell repertoire over the course of pregnancy were examined in this study in women with multiple sclerosis.

Library generation was performed with the immunoSEQ multiplex PCR assay. Entries here come from immuneACCESS through TCRdb and include only in-frame sequences with V and J called. Some clones fail to appear in such tables; in the studies checked, an unresolved V gene covers under half of the shortfall, and the cause of the remainder is unknown. The sample table lists approximately 27,000 clones, roughly nine tenths of them with a count of one. The top ten constitute roughly 7.4% of the sample. Sequenced material: CD8+ T cells from peripheral blood mononuclear cells, taken before pregnancy. This TCR came from a female donor with multiple sclerosis, enrolled in a pregnancy study. The rearrangement joined TRBV5-5 to TRBJ1-2, and 7 junction bases match TRBD1. The DNA sequence is given as TGTGCCAGCAGCCAGACAGGGTATGGCTACACCTTC. Translated, this is CASSQTGYGYTF.